The 4 T cell receptor beta chains listed next were all sequenced from one sample in a study of CD8+CD57+ T cells in acquired aplastic anemia. Genomic DNA constituted the template upon which TCR beta VDJ and CDR3 profiling was performed. TCRdb passed the reads through MiXCR, listing each CDR3 protein once. The data show about 110,000 distinct CDR3 sequences, 40% to 65% seen once. Material for sequencing was sorted CD4+, CD8+, or CD8+CD57+ T cells (not recorded which) from PBMCs. The receptors shown here come from a human donor in good health, serving as a control.

The chain carries TRBV2 and TRBJ2-7; D unclear. Looked up from germline, CDR1 is SNHLY and CDR2 is FYNNEI. Trimming took 6 bases from V and 0 from J, leaving 12 bases between them. This CDR3 spans 14 amino acids. The CDR3 reads CASSLAGASYEQYF. The CDR3 DNA sequence: TGTGCCAGCAGCTTAGCCGGAGCCTCCTACGAGCAGTACTTC.

The gene calls are TRBV7-2 and TRBJ1-5; D is possibly TRBD1 (5 bases). The CDR3 is 13 residues long. With 5 bases removed from V and 6 bases from J, the gap between germline ends came to 11 bases. Germline-derived CDR1 and CDR2 are SGHTA and FQGNSA. As DNA, the CDR3 is TGTGCCAGCAGCCGGGACGGATTTCAGCCCCAGCATTTT. This codes for CASSRDGFQPQHF.

V is TRBV29-1 and J is TRBJ2-7, with a weak D call TRBD2 (6 bases). The CDR3 loop spans 12 amino acids. Trimming removed 4 bases at V and 1 base at J, with 8 bases between. Looked up from germline, CDR1 is SQVTM and CDR2 is ANQGSEA. Written as DNA, the CDR3 is TGCAGCGTTGGGGCGGGATCCTACGAGCAGTACTTC. It codes for CSVGAGSYEQYF.

V is TRBV19 and J is TRBJ2-7; 7 bases are a match to TRBD1. The J segment lost 7 bases and the V segment lost 4 bases, leaving 19 bases of the junction unmatched. The CDR3 sequence is 17 residues long. Germline V lookup: CDR1 LNHDA, CDR2 SQIVND (reference sequence). Here the CDR3 DNA reads TGTGCCAGTAGTACCACCGCCCCGGGACAGTCCTCGGGGGAGCAGTACTTC. It yields the protein CASSTTAPGQSSGEQYF.